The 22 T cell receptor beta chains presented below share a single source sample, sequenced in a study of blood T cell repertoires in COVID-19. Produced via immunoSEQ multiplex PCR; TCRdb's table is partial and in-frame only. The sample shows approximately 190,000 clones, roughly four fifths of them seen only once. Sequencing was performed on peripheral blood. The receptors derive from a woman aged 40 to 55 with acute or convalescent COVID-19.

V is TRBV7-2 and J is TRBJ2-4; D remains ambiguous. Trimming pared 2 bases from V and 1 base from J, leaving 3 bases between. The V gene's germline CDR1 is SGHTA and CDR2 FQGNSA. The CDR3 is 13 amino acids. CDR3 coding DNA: TGTGCCAGCAGCTTACAGGCCAAAAACATTCAGTACTTC. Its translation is CASSLQAKNIQYF.

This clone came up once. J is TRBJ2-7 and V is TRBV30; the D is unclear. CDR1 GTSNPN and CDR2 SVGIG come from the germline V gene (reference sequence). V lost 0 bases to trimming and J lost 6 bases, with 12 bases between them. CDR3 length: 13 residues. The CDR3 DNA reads TGTGCCTGGAGTGTATCCATTAGGAGCGAGCAGTACTTC. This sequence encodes CAWSVSIRSEQYF.

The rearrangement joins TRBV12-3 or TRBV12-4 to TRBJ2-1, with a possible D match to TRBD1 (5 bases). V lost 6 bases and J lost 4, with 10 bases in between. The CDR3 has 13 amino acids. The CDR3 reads CASSPQGYNEQFF. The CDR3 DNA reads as TGTGCCAGCAGCCCTCAGGGTTACAATGAGCAGTTCTTC.

The CDR3 DNA reads TGCGCCAGCAGCCAGGAACACCGGGAGGTCACTGAAGCTTTCTTT. As protein: CASSQEHREVTEAFF. The gene calls are TRBV4-1 and TRBJ1-1; D is undetermined. The CDR3 is made up of 15 amino acids. Germline assignment: CDR1 MGHRA and CDR2 YSYEKL. Trimming stripped 3 bases from V and 4 bases from J, with 15 bases between.

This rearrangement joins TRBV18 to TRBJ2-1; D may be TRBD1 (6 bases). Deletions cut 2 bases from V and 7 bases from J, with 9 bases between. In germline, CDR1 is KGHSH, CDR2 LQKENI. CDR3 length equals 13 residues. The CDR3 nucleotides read TGTGCCAGCTCACCAACAGGGCTAAATGAGCAGTTCTTC. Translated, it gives CASSPTGLNEQFF.

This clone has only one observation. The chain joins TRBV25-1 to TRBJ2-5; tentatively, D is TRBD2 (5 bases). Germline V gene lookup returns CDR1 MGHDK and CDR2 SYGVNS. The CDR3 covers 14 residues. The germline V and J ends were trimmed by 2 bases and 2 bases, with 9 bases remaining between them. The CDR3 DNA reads TGTGCCAGCAGTGAACTTGCGGGTCAAGAGACCCAGTACTTC. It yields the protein CASSELAGQETQYF.

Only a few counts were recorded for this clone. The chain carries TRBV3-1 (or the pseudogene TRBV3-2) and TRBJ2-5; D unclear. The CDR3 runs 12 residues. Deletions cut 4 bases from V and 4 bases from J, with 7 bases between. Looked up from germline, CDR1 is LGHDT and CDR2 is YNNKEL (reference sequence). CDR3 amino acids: CASSPSSETQYF. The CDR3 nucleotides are TGTGCCAGCAGCCCTAGTTCAGAGACCCAGTACTTC.

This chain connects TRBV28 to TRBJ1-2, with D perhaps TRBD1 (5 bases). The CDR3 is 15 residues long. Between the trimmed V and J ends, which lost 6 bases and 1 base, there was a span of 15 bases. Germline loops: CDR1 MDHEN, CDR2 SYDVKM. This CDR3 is CASRRTGTLNYGYTF. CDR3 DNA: TGTGCCAGCAGAAGAACCGGGACTCTTAACTATGGCTACACCTTC.

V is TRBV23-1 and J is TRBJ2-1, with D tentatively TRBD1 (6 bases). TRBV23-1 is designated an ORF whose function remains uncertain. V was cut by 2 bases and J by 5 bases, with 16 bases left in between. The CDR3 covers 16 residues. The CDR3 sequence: CASSQPRQDLNNEQFF. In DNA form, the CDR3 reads TGCGCCAGCAGTCAACCCAGACAGGACCTAAACAATGAGCAGTTCTTC.

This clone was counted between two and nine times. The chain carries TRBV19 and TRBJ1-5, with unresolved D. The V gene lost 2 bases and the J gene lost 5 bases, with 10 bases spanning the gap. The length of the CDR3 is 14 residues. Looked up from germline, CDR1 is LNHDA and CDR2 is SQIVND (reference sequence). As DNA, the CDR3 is TGTGCCAGTAGTATACTCCAGGACTATCAGCCCCAGCATTTT. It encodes CASSILQDYQPQHF.

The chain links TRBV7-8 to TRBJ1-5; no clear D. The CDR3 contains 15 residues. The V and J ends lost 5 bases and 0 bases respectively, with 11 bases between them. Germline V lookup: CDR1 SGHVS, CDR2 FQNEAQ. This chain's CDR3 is CASSLSRVSNQPQHF. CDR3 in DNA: TGTGCCAGCAGCCTAAGCCGGGTTAGCAATCAGCCCCAGCATTTT. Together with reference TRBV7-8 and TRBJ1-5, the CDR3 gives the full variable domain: GAGVSQSPRYKVAKRGQDVALRCDPISGHVSLFWYQQALGQGPEFLTYFQNEAQLDKSGLPSDRFFAERPEGSVSTLKIQRTQQEDSAVYLCASSLSRVSNQPQHFGDGTRLSIL.

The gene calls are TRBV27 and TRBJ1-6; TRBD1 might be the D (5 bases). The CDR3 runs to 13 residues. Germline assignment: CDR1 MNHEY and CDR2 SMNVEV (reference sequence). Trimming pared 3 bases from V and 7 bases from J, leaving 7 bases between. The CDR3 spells CASSLRQNSPLHF. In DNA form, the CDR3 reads TGTGCCAGCAGTTTGCGACAGAATTCACCCCTCCACTTT.

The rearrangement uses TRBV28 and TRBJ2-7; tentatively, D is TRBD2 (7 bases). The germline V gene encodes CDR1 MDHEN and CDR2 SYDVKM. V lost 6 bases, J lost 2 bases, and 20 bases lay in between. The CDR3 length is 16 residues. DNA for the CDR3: TGTGCCAGCAGGGGGGGGCGGGGTCTTACTCCCTACGAGCAGTACTTC. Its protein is CASRGGRGLTPYEQYF.

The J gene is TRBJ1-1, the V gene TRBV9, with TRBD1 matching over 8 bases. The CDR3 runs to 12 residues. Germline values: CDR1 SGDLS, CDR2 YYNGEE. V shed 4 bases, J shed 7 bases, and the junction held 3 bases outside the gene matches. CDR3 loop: CASSRDRYEAFF. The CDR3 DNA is TGTGCCAGCAGCCGGGACAGGTATGAAGCTTTCTTT.

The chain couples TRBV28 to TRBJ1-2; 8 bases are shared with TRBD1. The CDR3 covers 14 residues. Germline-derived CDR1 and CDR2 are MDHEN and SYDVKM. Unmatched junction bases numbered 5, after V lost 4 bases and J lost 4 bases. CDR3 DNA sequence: TGTGCCAGCAGTTACCGGGACAGGAGCTATGGCTACACCTTC. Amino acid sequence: CASSYRDRSYGYTF.

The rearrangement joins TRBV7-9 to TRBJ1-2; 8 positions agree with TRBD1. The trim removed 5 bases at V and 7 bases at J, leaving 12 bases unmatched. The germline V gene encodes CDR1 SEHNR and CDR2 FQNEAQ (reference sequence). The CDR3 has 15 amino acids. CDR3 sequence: CASSRPGQGQSGYTF. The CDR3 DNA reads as TGTGCCAGCAGCCGCCCAGGACAGGGTCAATCTGGCTACACCTTC.

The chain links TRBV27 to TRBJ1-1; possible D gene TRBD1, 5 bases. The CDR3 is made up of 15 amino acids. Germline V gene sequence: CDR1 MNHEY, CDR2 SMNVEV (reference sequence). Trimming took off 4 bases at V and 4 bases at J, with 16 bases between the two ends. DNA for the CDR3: TGTGCCAGCAGTTGGTTCCGGCTAGGGGTCACTGAAGCTTTCTTT. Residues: CASSWFRLGVTEAFF.

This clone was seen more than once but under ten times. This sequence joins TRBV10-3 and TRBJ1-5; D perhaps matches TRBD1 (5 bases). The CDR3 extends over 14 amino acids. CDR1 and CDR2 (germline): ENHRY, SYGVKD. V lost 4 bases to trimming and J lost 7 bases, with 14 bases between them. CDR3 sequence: CAISGEGIRQPQHF. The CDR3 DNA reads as TGTGCCATCAGTGGGGAGGGGATTCGACAGCCCCAGCATTTT.

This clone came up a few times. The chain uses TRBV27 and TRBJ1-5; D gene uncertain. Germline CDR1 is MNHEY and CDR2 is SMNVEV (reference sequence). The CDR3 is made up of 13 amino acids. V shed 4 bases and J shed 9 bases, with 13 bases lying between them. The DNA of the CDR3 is TGTGCCAGCAGTTCCGGGTCCTCAAGGCCCCAGCATTTT. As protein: CASSSGSSRPQHF.

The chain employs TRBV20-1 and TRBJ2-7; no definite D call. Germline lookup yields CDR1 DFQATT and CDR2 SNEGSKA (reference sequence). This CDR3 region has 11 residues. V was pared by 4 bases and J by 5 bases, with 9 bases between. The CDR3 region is CSATKRDEQYF. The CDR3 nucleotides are TGCAGTGCTACTAAACGGGACGAGCAGTACTTC.

The CDR3 DNA sequence: TGTGCCAGCAGTTTTGGGGGCTTGAGCAATCAGCCCCAGCATTTT. Encoded protein: CASSFGGLSNQPQHF. The V and J genes are TRBV27 and TRBJ1-5; D possibly corresponds to TRBD1 (6 bases). Looked up from germline, CDR1 is MNHEY and CDR2 is SMNVEV (reference sequence). The CDR3 is 15 amino acids. V gave up 3 bases and J gave up 1 base, with 10 bases separating them.

The CDR3 DNA is TGTGCCAGCAGAGCACAACAGGGAACGGAGCAGTACTTC. This sequence encodes CASRAQQGTEQYF. The V gene is TRBV3-1 (or the pseudogene TRBV3-2), the J gene TRBJ2-7; TRBD1 is a possible D gene (6 bases). The CDR3 runs 13 residues. The germline V gene has CDR1 LGHDT and CDR2 YNNKEL (reference sequence). V shed 6 bases and J shed 7 bases, with 16 bases lying between them.